Following are 11 T cell receptor beta chains from one sample sequenced in a study of blood T cell repertoires in COVID-19. Assay: immunoSEQ multiplex PCR; the TCRdb copy retains only in-frame clones and omits some. The sample contains 150,000 to 200,000 clones, 75% to 85% of which appear only once. Source material: peripheral blood. These receptors were taken from a woman aged 40-49 years with COVID-19, enrolled during active disease.

The V call is TRBV10-2, the J call TRBJ2-5, with 7 bases that match TRBD2. This CDR3 has 13 residues. The trim removed 9 bases at V and 5 bases at J, leaving 9 bases unmatched. Germline CDR1 WSHSY, CDR2 SAAADI. CDR3 amino acids: CASGGGGWETQYF. The CDR3 DNA is TGCGCCAGTGGCGGGGGAGGTTGGGAGACCCAGTACTTC.

This clone turned up a few times. This chain joins TRBV30 and TRBJ2-3, with 7 bases that match TRBD2. The CDR3 totals 15 residues. Trimming took 5 bases from V and 4 from J; bases not matched to a gene: 12. Per germline, CDR1 GTSNPN and CDR2 SVGIG (reference sequence). CDR3 bases: TGTGCCTGGGGAGGAAGAGCGGGATCTTCAGATACGCAGTATTTT. As protein: CAWGGRAGSSDTQYF.

This rearrangement joins TRBV15 to TRBJ1-1; TRBD1 might be the D (6 bases). V lost 2 bases, J lost 0 bases, and 16 bases lay in between. The CDR3 consists of 17 residues. Germline-derived CDR1 and CDR2 are LNHNV and YYDKDF (reference sequence). This chain's CDR3 is CATSRPRTAALNTEAFF. The CDR3 bases are TGTGCCACCAGCAGACCGAGGACAGCCGCCCTGAACACTGAAGCTTTCTTT. Together with reference TRBV15 and TRBJ1-1, the CDR3 gives the full variable domain: DAMVIQNPRYQVTQFGKPVTLSCSQTLNHNVMYWYQQKSSQAPKLLFHYYDKDFNNEADTPDNFQSRRPNTSFCFLDIRSPGLGDTAMYLCATSRPRTAALNTEAFFGQGTRLTVV.

The rearrangement links TRBV7-9 to TRBJ2-7, with D possibly TRBD2 on 6 matching bases. Between the trimmed V and J ends, which lost 5 bases and 6 bases, there was a span of 17 bases. CDR1 is SEHNR and CDR2 is FQNEAQ in the germline V gene (reference sequence). This CDR3 is built from 14 residues. CDR3 DNA: TGTGCCAGCAGCCTCCGGGAGCCTTTAAGCGAGCAGTACTTC. This encodes CASSLREPLSEQYF.

V usage is TRBV27 and J usage is TRBJ1-1; D may be TRBD1 (5 bases). The CDR3 length is 19 residues. V was shortened by 4 bases and J by 0 bases, with 24 bases between the two germline ends. Germline lookup yields CDR1 MNHEY and CDR2 SMNVEV (reference sequence). The CDR3 coding sequence is TGTGCCAGCAGTTACAGACCCCTACTATCGGGGGTGATGAACACTGAAGCTTTCTTT. Protein product: CASSYRPLLSGVMNTEAFF.

The V gene is TRBV25-1, the J gene TRBJ1-6; 9 positions match TRBD1. Per the germline V gene, CDR1 is MGHDK and CDR2 is SYGVNS. The CDR3 contains 13 residues. J gave up 8 bases and V 6 bases, and 2 bases lay outside the gene matches. The CDR3 DNA is TGTGCCAGCAGACAGGGGGCGCATTCACCCCTCCACTTT. Translated: CASRQGAHSPLHF. The variable domain in full, completed from reference TRBV25-1 and TRBJ1-6, reads EADIYQTPRYLVIGTGKKITLECSQTMGHDKMYWYQQDPGMELHLIHYSYGVNSTEKGDLSSESTVSRIRTEHFPLTLESARPSHTSQYLCASRQGAHSPLHFGNGTRLTVT.

This clone was seen once. The V and J genes are TRBV19 and TRBJ1-6, with 10 bases aligning to TRBD1. CDR3 length: 14 amino acids. CDR1 and CDR2 from the germline V gene are LNHDA and SQIVND (reference sequence). V lost 5 bases, J lost 11 bases, and 6 bases stayed unmatched. Here the CDR3 reads CASSPRDRGPPLHF. In DNA, the CDR3 is TGTGCCAGTAGTCCTCGGGACAGGGGACCACCCCTCCACTTT.

J is TRBJ1-2 and V is TRBV19, with TRBD1 matching 8 bases. This CDR3 has 15 amino acids. V trimming: 5 bases; J trimming: 8 bases; junction bases outside the gene matches: 13. Germline CDR1 reads LNHDA; CDR2 reads SQIVND (reference sequence). This CDR3 is CASSPQGAGVGGYTF. The CDR3, as DNA: TGTGCCAGTAGTCCTCAGGGGGCTGGCGTCGGGGGCTACACCTTC.

J is TRBJ1-2 and V is TRBV30, with a tentative D call TRBD1 (6 bases). The germline V gene has CDR1 GTSNPN and CDR2 SVGIG (reference sequence). The V gene lost 3 bases and the J gene lost 5 bases, with 16 bases spanning the gap. The CDR3 length is 14 residues. The DNA for the CDR3 is TGTGCCTGGAGCGAAGCCCCAGGGGTTTATGGCTACACCTTC. Protein sequence: CAWSEAPGVYGYTF.

This clone turned up a few times. This sample includes further DNA sequences coding for the same CDR3. V is TRBV20-1 and J is TRBJ2-7, with D perhaps TRBD1 (5 bases). CDR3 length equals 11 residues. Trimming stripped 5 bases from V and 4 bases from J, with 9 bases between. Germline V lookup: CDR1 DFQATT, CDR2 SNEGSKA (reference sequence). In DNA form, the CDR3 reads TGCAGTGCTTCAGGGAAGTACGAGCAGTACTTC. This sequence encodes CSASGKYEQYF.

The rearrangement links TRBV7-3 to TRBJ2-2, with a tentative D call TRBD1 (6 bases). The CDR3 totals 15 residues. Germline values: CDR1 SGHTA, CDR2 FQGTGA. V lost 2 bases, J lost 1 base, and 8 bases lay in between. This CDR3 reads CASSLAQGNTGELFF. The CDR3 DNA reads TGTGCCAGCAGCTTAGCACAGGGGAACACCGGGGAGCTGTTTTTT. Filled out from reference TRBV7-3 and TRBJ2-2, the complete variable domain reads GAGVSQTPSNKVTEKGKYVELRCDPISGHTALYWYRQSLGQGPEFLIYFQGTGAADDSGLPNDRFFAVRPEGSVSTLKIQRTERGDSAVYLCASSLAQGNTGELFFGEGSRLTVL.